These 29 T cell receptor beta chains were all obtained from the same sample, sequenced in a study of Ad26.COV2.S vaccination and SARS-CoV-2 variants. Treatment denoted: over 15 received Ad26.COV2.S at low or high dose, single or two shots; about 5 received placebo; per-sample allocation not given. The samples date from day 63 after the first vaccine or placebo injection. Assay: immunoSEQ multiplex PCR; the TCRdb copy retains only in-frame clones and omits some. In the table there are about 320,000 clones, around 90% of which are singletons. The material sequenced was peripheral blood, taken in a trial of Ad26.COV2.S vaccine versus placebo. These receptor sequences come from a person aged 18-65 years who received the Ad26.COV2.S COVID-19 vaccine or a placebo.

The chain joins TRBV11-2 to TRBJ2-5; 13 bases map to TRBD2. This CDR3 spans 16 amino acids. V shed 1 base and J 5 bases; nucleotides not matched to a gene: 4. CDR1 and CDR2 from the germline V gene are SGHAT and FQNNGV. CDR3 protein: CASSLAAGLAGETQYF. The CDR3 coding sequence is TGTGCCAGCAGCTTAGCAGCGGGACTAGCGGGGGAGACCCAGTACTTC.

The V gene is TRBV5-6, the J gene TRBJ2-5; unclear D gene. V was pared by 3 bases and J by 0 bases, with 3 bases between. The germline CDR1 and CDR2 sequences are SGHDT and YYEEEE. The CDR3 loop spans 12 amino acids. CDR3 in amino acids: CASSYYQETQYF. The CDR3 DNA is TGTGCCAGCAGCTACTACCAAGAGACCCAGTACTTC. Complete variable domain (other parts from reference TRBV5-6 and TRBJ2-5): DAGVTQSPTHLIKTRGQQVTLRCSPKSGHDTVSWYQQALGQGPQFIFQYYEEEERQRGNFPDRFSGHQFPNYSSELNVNALLLGDSALYLCASSYYQETQYFGPGTRLLVL.

The sample holds one count of this clone. The rearrangement joins TRBV2 to TRBJ2-7; TRBD2 aligns across 8 bases. This CDR3 is 14 amino acids long. Germline-derived CDR1 and CDR2 are SNHLY and FYNNEI. Trimming at V came to 4 bases and at J to 0 bases, leaving 2 bases not matched to a gene. The CDR3 sequence is CASSAGGSSYEQYF. In DNA, the CDR3 is TGTGCCAGCAGTGCGGGGGGGAGCTCCTACGAGCAGTACTTC.

This chain joins TRBV4-1 and TRBJ2-5; D not certain. This CDR3 comprises 13 residues. Germline-derived CDR1 and CDR2 are MGHRA and YSYEKL. The V end was cut by 0 bases, the J end by 4 bases, with 6 bases between. CDR3 sequence: CASSQDLVETQYF. CDR3 nucleotide sequence: TGCGCCAGCAGCCAAGATTTAGTAGAGACCCAGTACTTC.

The V gene is TRBV7-9, the J gene TRBJ2-5, with D possibly TRBD2 on 6 matching bases. This CDR3 has 15 residues. Between the trimmed V and J ends, which lost 2 bases and 4 bases, there was a span of 14 bases. Per the germline V gene, CDR1 is SEHNR and CDR2 is FQNEAQ (reference sequence). In nucleotides, the CDR3 is TGTGCCAGCAGCTTAAGGAGGGTTGGAATAGAGACCCAGTACTTC. It is translated as CASSLRRVGIETQYF.

The rearrangement joins TRBV5-1 to TRBJ2-1, with TRBD2 matching 13 bases. Germline V CDR1 and CDR2: SGHRS, YFSETQ. The CDR3 contains 16 residues. V trimming: 4 bases; J trimming: 7 bases; junction bases outside the gene matches: 8. DNA of the CDR3: TGCGCCAGCAGCCCCTGGACTAGCGGGGGCTTGAATGAGCAGTTCTTC. Encoded protein: CASSPWTSGGLNEQFF.

The chain has TRBV5-4 and TRBJ2-1; tentatively, D is TRBD2 (6 bases). This CDR3 is built from 15 residues. The ends were cut back, 0 bases at V and 3 bases at J, with 10 bases in the middle. Germline V gene sequence: CDR1 SGHNT, CDR2 YYREEE (reference sequence). This chain's CDR3 is CASSLVTSSYNEQFF. In DNA, the CDR3 is TGTGCCAGCAGCTTGGTAACTAGCAGCTACAATGAGCAGTTCTTC.

The chain joins TRBV4-3 to TRBJ2-2; TRBD2 matches at 8 bases. V shed 0 bases and J 3 bases; nucleotides not matched to a gene: 6. Germline CDR1 is LGHNA and CDR2 is YSLEER. The CDR3 covers 17 residues. The CDR3 spells CASSQDYGGVDTGELFF. In nucleotides, the CDR3 is TGCGCCAGCAGCCAAGATTACGGGGGGGTGGACACCGGGGAGCTGTTTTTT.

This chain uses TRBV3-1 (or the pseudogene TRBV3-2) with TRBJ2-3; D not resolved. The CDR3 runs 16 residues. CDR1 is LGHDT, CDR2 YNNKEL, per germline (reference sequence). Trimming left V 0 bases short and J 0 bases short, with 10 bases between. The CDR3 here is CASSQDGGVSTDTQYF. The CDR3 nucleotides read TGTGCCAGCAGCCAAGATGGTGGGGTTAGCACAGATACGCAGTATTTT.

This clone was seen only a few times. This rearrangement joins TRBV7-9 to TRBJ1-3; 7 bases match TRBD1. The CDR3 sequence is 15 residues long. Germline loops: CDR1 SEHNR, CDR2 FQNEAQ (reference sequence). The J segment lost 2 bases and the V segment lost 2 bases, leaving 3 bases of the junction unmatched. CDR3 nucleotides: TGTGCCAGCAGCTTATTACAGGGGACTGGAAACACCATATATTTT. This translates into CASSLLQGTGNTIYF.

V is TRBV3-1 (or the pseudogene TRBV3-2) and J is TRBJ1-3; no clear D. Trimming removed 3 bases from V and 0 bases from J, with 9 bases in between. This CDR3 is built from 15 residues. Germline V gene sequence: CDR1 LGHDT, CDR2 YNNKEL (reference sequence). The CDR3: CASSQNIASGNTIYF. The DNA for the CDR3 is TGTGCCAGCAGCCAGAATATAGCCTCTGGAAACACCATATATTTT.

The chain joins TRBV9 to TRBJ2-5, with 10 bases fitting TRBD2. Germline CDR1 SGDLS, CDR2 YYNGEE. CDR3 length: 16 amino acids. The V segment lost 3 bases and the J segment 0 bases; nucleotides outside the gene matches: 5. The chain's CDR3 is CASSEGLAAYQETQYF. The CDR3 nucleotides are TGTGCCAGCAGCGAAGGACTAGCGGCGTACCAAGAGACCCAGTACTTC.

J is TRBJ2-4 and V is TRBV7-9; D may be TRBD1 or TRBD2 (5 bases each). The V gene's germline CDR1 is SEHNR and CDR2 FQNEAQ (reference sequence). Trimming pared 3 bases from V and 8 bases from J, leaving 11 bases between. The CDR3 runs to 13 residues. For the CDR3, the DNA is TGTGCCAGCAGCTTTAGAGGGACGGACATTCAGTACTTC. It encodes CASSFRGTDIQYF. The whole variable domain, remainder taken from reference TRBV7-9 and TRBJ2-4, is DTGVSQNPRHKITKRGQNVTFRCDPISEHNRLYWYRQTLGQGPEFLTYFQNEAQLEKSRLLSDRFSAERPKGSFSTLEIQRTEQGDSAMYLCASSFRGTDIQYFGAGTRLSVL.

Only a few counts were recorded for this clone. V and J are TRBV4-3 and TRBJ2-3, with unresolved D. V lost 2 bases and J lost 2, with 20 bases in between. Germline V gene sequence: CDR1 LGHNA, CDR2 YSLEER. CDR3 size: 18 residues. The CDR3 reads CASSQRLLVVEATDTQYF. For the CDR3, the DNA is TGCGCCAGCAGCCAAAGGTTGCTGGTGGTAGAAGCCACAGATACGCAGTATTTT.

This clone was seen only a few times. This sequence joins TRBV4-2 and TRBJ2-2; D is unclear. Per the germline V gene, CDR1 is LGHNA and CDR2 is YNFKEQ. V was trimmed by 0 bases and J by 2 bases, leaving 7 bases between them. The CDR3 has 15 amino acids. The CDR3 bases are TGTGCCAGCAGCCAAGATCTGAGAAACACCGGGGAGCTGTTTTTT. It translates to CASSQDLRNTGELFF.

The chain uses TRBV5-1 and TRBJ1-2, with D perhaps matching TRBD1 (5 bases). Germline CDR1 SGHRS, CDR2 YFSETQ. Trimming cost V 3 bases and J 4 bases, with 19 bases left between them. CDR3 length equals 16 residues. CDR3 nucleotide sequence: TGCGCCAGCAGCTCCTCCTACCTCAGGGATGCCTATGGCTACACCTTC. It encodes CASSSSYLRDAYGYTF.

The table lists this clone with a count of one. Other DNA variants within this sample encode the same CDR3. This rearrangement joins TRBV12-3 or TRBV12-4 to TRBJ2-3, with D unclear. Between the trimmed V and J ends, which lost 8 bases and 4 bases, there was a span of 7 bases. CDR3 length: 11 residues. CDR3: CASSTADTQYF. For the CDR3, the DNA is TGTGCCAGCTCCACGGCAGATACGCAGTATTTT.

This clone appeared once. CDR3 region: CASSVPGILSGNTIYF. In DNA, the CDR3 is TGTGCCAGCAGCGTACCTGGAATCCTCTCTGGAAACACCATATATTTT. V gene TRBV11-2 combines with J gene TRBJ1-3; D gene ambiguous. Trimming took off 5 bases at V and 0 bases at J, with 14 bases between the two ends. CDR3 length: 16 amino acids. Germline V gene lookup returns CDR1 SGHAT and CDR2 FQNNGV.

The J gene is TRBJ1-2, the V gene TRBV9; D unresolved. The length of the CDR3 is 14 residues. In germline, CDR1 is SGDLS, CDR2 YYNGEE. V lost 0 bases to trimming and J lost 8 bases, with 14 bases between them. The CDR3 spells CASSVEADPWGYTF. DNA for the CDR3: TGTGCCAGCAGCGTAGAGGCAGACCCCTGGGGCTACACCTTC.

The chain uses TRBV7-2 and TRBJ2-5; D call uncertain. CDR1 and CDR2 from the germline V gene are SGHTA and FQGNSA. Trimming pared 5 bases from V and 5 bases from J, leaving 12 bases between. CDR3 length equals 13 residues. This CDR3 reads CASSRTQGETQYF. DNA of the CDR3: TGTGCCAGCAGCCGCACCCAAGGGGAGACCCAGTACTTC.

The V and J genes are TRBV6-2 or TRBV6-3 and TRBJ1-5; D gene uncertain. CDR1 and CDR2 (germline): MNHEY, SVGEGT. Deletions cut 2 bases from V and 13 bases from J, with 15 bases between. The CDR3 sequence is 13 residues long. The CDR3 sequence is CASSYLGLSPQHF. The CDR3 nucleotides read TGTGCCAGCAGTTACCTTGGGTTAAGTCCGCAGCATTTT.

This chain links TRBV7-9 with TRBJ1-2, with 7 nucleotides matching TRBD1. From germline, CDR1 is SEHNR and CDR2 FQNEAQ (reference sequence). Germline trimming cut 5 bases from V and 3 bases from J; bases unmatched to any gene: 9. The CDR3 has 15 residues. This CDR3 reads CASSTLPGQDYGYTF. In DNA, the CDR3 is TGTGCCAGCAGCACCCTACCAGGACAGGACTATGGCTACACCTTC.

The gene calls are TRBV30 and TRBJ2-3; 7 bases match TRBD2. There are 19 residues in the CDR3. With 2 bases clipped from V and 1 base from J, the junction kept 18 bases outside the gene matches. Germline CDR1 and CDR2: GTSNPN and SVGIG (reference sequence). The CDR3 region has the DNA TGTGCCTGGAGTAAAGGACACCCGCGGGGGATTACGGGCACAGATACGCAGTATTTT. Translating it yields CAWSKGHPRGITGTDTQYF.

V is TRBV11-2 and J is TRBJ2-1; D is unresolved. The CDR3 spans 13 residues. Germline lookup yields CDR1 SGHAT and CDR2 FQNNGV. V dropped 7 bases and J dropped 0 bases, with 7 bases sitting between them. The CDR3 protein is CASTLSSYNEQFF. In DNA, the CDR3 is TGTGCCAGCACCCTTAGCTCCTACAATGAGCAGTTCTTC.

This sequence joins TRBV5-1 and TRBJ1-1; the D is unclear. The CDR3 covers 11 residues. Germline V gene data show CDR1 as SGHRS and CDR2 as YFSETQ. Trimming left V 3 bases short and J 6 bases short, with 6 bases between. The CDR3 is CASSSPAEAFF. In DNA, the CDR3 is TGCGCCAGCAGCTCACCCGCTGAAGCTTTCTTT.

This chain connects TRBV5-5 to TRBJ2-5; 7 bases map to TRBD1. Per germline, CDR1 SGHKS and CDR2 YYEKEE (reference sequence). V gave up 4 bases and J gave up 2 bases; unmatched junction bases: 11. The CDR3 sequence is 16 residues long. CDR3 loop: CASSLGAGGGQETQYF. DNA for the CDR3: TGTGCCAGCAGCCTGGGGGCAGGGGGTGGGCAAGAGACCCAGTACTTC.

The chain couples TRBV7-4 to TRBJ2-3; possibly TRBD2 for D (5 bases). Trimming removed 1 base from V and 6 bases from J, with 17 bases in between. The length of the CDR3 is 16 residues. Germline CDR1 SGHVT, CDR2 SQSDAQ. CDR3 amino acids: CASSLVDLLKRDTQYF. The CDR3 DNA reads TGTGCCAGCAGCTTAGTGGACTTGCTCAAACGGGATACGCAGTATTTT.

The chain combines TRBV3-1 (or the pseudogene TRBV3-2) with TRBJ2-3; TRBD1 matches at 9 bases. J lost 4 bases, V lost 4 bases, and 9 bases had no gene match. Germline lookup yields CDR1 LGHDT and CDR2 YNNKEL (reference sequence). The CDR3 has 16 amino acids. The CDR3 DNA reads TGTGCCAGCAGCCGCACCGGGACAGGGATCCCAGATACGCAGTATTTT. It yields the protein CASSRTGTGIPDTQYF.

The V and J genes are TRBV6-5 and TRBJ1-1; D gene unclear. V lost 0 bases, J lost 8 bases, and 10 bases lay in between. Looked up from germline, CDR1 is MNHEY and CDR2 is SVGAGI. This CDR3 region has 13 residues. CDR3 sequence (DNA): TGTGCCAGCAGTTACTCGAACAAGGTGGAAGCTTTCTTT. Translated: CASSYSNKVEAFF.